The 28 T cell receptor beta chains given below trace back to one sample, sequenced in a study of blood T cell repertoires in COVID-19. The assay was immunoSEQ multiplex PCR, and TCRdb's table has in-frame clones only and misses some. In the table there are approximately 75,000 clones, around 83% of which are singletons. The sample taken for sequencing was peripheral blood. These receptors were taken from a woman older than 75 with acute or convalescent COVID-19.

The chain carries TRBV10-3 and TRBJ1-2; D gene uncertain. There are 13 residues in the CDR3. From germline, CDR1 is ENHRY and CDR2 SYGVKD. V was trimmed by 4 bases and J by 4 bases, leaving 10 bases between them. CDR3 amino acids: CAISARPVYGYTF. The CDR3 DNA follows: TGTGCCATCAGTGCGCGGCCAGTCTATGGCTACACCTTC.

This sequence joins TRBV18 and TRBJ2-5; 9 bases fit TRBD1. The V gene's germline CDR1 is KGHSH and CDR2 LQKENI. V dropped 2 bases and J dropped 5; count of bases not matched to a gene: 12. The CDR3 spans 17 residues. CDR3 nucleotide sequence: TGTGCCAGCTCACCATCGCCCAACAGGGGGCCGCGGGAGACCCAGTACTTC. Translated, it gives CASSPSPNRGPRETQYF.

CDR3 loop: CAWSVLRGDRNEQFF. CDR3 DNA sequence: TGTGCCTGGAGTGTACTGCGGGGGGACCGAAATGAGCAGTTCTTC. The V and J genes are TRBV30 and TRBJ2-1, with TRBD2 identical over 8 bases. The CDR3 spans 15 residues. The germline V gene has CDR1 GTSNPN and CDR2 SVGIG (reference sequence). V dropped 0 bases and J dropped 7; count of bases not matched to a gene: 8.

The V and J genes are TRBV4-2 and TRBJ2-5; possibly TRBD2 for D (5 bases). Trimming took off 4 bases at V and 4 bases at J, with 10 bases between the two ends. Germline V lookup: CDR1 LGHNA, CDR2 YNFKEQ. The CDR3 is 13 residues long. The CDR3 bases are TGTGCCAGCAGCCGAAGCGGAGGAGAGACCCAGTACTTC. Encoded protein: CASSRSGGETQYF.

The chain has TRBV30 and TRBJ2-5; D perhaps matches TRBD2 (5 bases). This CDR3 contains 16 residues. The V gene's germline CDR1 is GTSNPN and CDR2 SVGIG (reference sequence). Trimming left V 3 bases short and J 2 bases short, with 19 bases between. CDR3 loop: CAWSEVRPGRQETQYF. In nucleotides, the CDR3 is TGTGCCTGGAGCGAAGTCCGCCCGGGGAGACAAGAGACCCAGTACTTC.

This clone was found a few times. The chain combines TRBV27 with TRBJ2-2, with D unclear. Trimming stripped 2 bases from V and 5 bases from J, with 6 bases between. Per germline, CDR1 MNHEY and CDR2 SMNVEV (reference sequence). The CDR3 has 13 residues. The CDR3 reads CASSLGQTGELFF. DNA for the CDR3: TGTGCCAGCAGTTTAGGGCAAACCGGGGAGCTGTTTTTT.

V usage is TRBV6-4 and J usage is TRBJ2-2; possible D gene TRBD1, 6 bases. V was trimmed by 4 bases and J by 3 bases, leaving 15 bases between them. The CDR3 has 16 amino acids. Germline V gene lookup returns CDR1 MRHNA and CDR2 SNTAGT. The CDR3 DNA is TGTGCCAGCAGTGCCCCTATGGCAGGGGACACCGGGGAGCTGTTTTTT. Amino acids: CASSAPMAGDTGELFF.

This clone was counted once. This chain uses TRBV7-8 with TRBJ1-4; the D gene is possibly TRBD1 (5 bases). Germline CDR1 is SGHVS and CDR2 is FQNEAQ. The CDR3 loop spans 15 amino acids. Between the trimmed V and J ends, which lost 2 bases and 8 bases, there was a span of 15 bases. The CDR3 DNA sequence: TGTGCCAGCAGCTTAACGGGCAGGGAAAGAGAAAAACTGTTTTTT. Its protein product is CASSLTGREREKLFF.

This chain connects TRBV3-1 (or the pseudogene TRBV3-2) to TRBJ1-2, with TRBD1 matching over 12 bases. This CDR3 region has 17 residues. Per germline, CDR1 LGHDT and CDR2 YNNKEL (reference sequence). The trim removed 1 base at V and 5 bases at J, leaving 8 bases unmatched. The CDR3, as DNA: TGTGCCAGCAGCCAAGTGGGACAGGGGGCCGCCAAGTATGGCTACACCTTC. Translated, it gives CASSQVGQGAAKYGYTF.

As to this clone: A junction boundary mismatches the germline segment, possibly from a read error. V is TRBV12-5 and J is TRBJ1-3; D unresolved. The CDR3 is 13 residues long. The germline V gene encodes CDR1 LGHNT and CDR2 FRNRAP. The CDR3 region is CASGLAAGNTIYF. The CDR3 coding sequence is TGTGCTAGTGGCTTGGCCGCTGGAAACACCATATATTTT.

This chain links TRBV15 with TRBJ2-4; possibly TRBD2 for D (6 bases). The CDR3 is 13 amino acids. The V gene's germline CDR1 is LNHNV and CDR2 YYDKDF (reference sequence). V was clipped by 3 bases and J by 3 bases, with 6 bases between them. Here the CDR3 DNA reads TGTGCCACCAGCAGGGACTACAAAAACATTCAGTACTTC. Protein product: CATSRDYKNIQYF.

The CDR3 region is CASSIQGDTGELFF. CDR3 DNA sequence: TGTGCCAGTAGTATTCAGGGGGACACCGGGGAGCTGTTTTTT. The chain combines TRBV19 with TRBJ2-2, with 7 positions matching TRBD1. CDR1 and CDR2 from the germline V gene are LNHDA and SQIVND (reference sequence). The CDR3 is 14 residues long. Unmatched junction bases numbered 1, after V lost 3 bases and J lost 3 bases. The full variable domain, in which reference TRBV19 and TRBJ2-2 provide the parts outside the CDR3, is DGGITQSPKYLFRKEGQNVTLSCEQNLNHDAMYWYRQDPGQGLRLIYYSQIVNDFQKGDIAEGYSVSREKKESFPLTVTSAQKNPTAFYLCASSIQGDTGELFFGEGSRLTVL.

V and J are TRBV5-1 and TRBJ1-6; D not certain. CDR1 is SGHRS and CDR2 is YFSETQ in the germline V gene. The CDR3 sequence is 14 residues long. The V end was cut by 2 bases, the J end by 5 bases, with 8 bases between. The CDR3 sequence: CASSFGEDNSPLHF. CDR3 sequence (DNA): TGCGCCAGCAGCTTTGGGGAGGATAATTCACCCCTCCACTTT.

This chain links TRBV5-4 with TRBJ2-3; D uncertain. This CDR3 is 15 amino acids long. Trimming left V 0 bases short and J 5 bases short, with 13 bases between. Per the germline V gene, CDR1 is SGHNT and CDR2 is YYREEE (reference sequence). The CDR3 DNA is TGTGCCAGCAGCTTGGAGTTTAACGATAGAGATACGCAGTATTTT. Amino acid sequence: CASSLEFNDRDTQYF.

CDR3 DNA: TGTGCCAGCTCACCTTCCCGTCTGGACAGGGATCGATTGATCCAAGAGACCCAGTACTTC. It is translated as CASSPSRLDRDRLIQETQYF. The V gene is TRBV18, the J gene TRBJ2-5, with 8 bases lining up with TRBD1. This CDR3 has 20 amino acids. J was trimmed by 1 base and V by 3 bases; bases with no gene match: 19. Germline V gene data show CDR1 as KGHSH and CDR2 as LQKENI.

The gene calls are TRBV30 and TRBJ2-1; the D gene is possibly TRBD2 (6 bases). The V gene's germline CDR1 is GTSNPN and CDR2 SVGIG (reference sequence). The V and J ends lost 0 bases and 8 bases respectively, with 17 bases between them. This CDR3 has 15 amino acids. CDR3 sequence: CAWSVGAGGVHEQFF. The CDR3 region has the DNA TGTGCCTGGAGTGTAGGGGCCGGGGGAGTCCATGAGCAGTTCTTC.

The chain recombines TRBV27 with TRBJ1-2, with D tentatively TRBD1 (6 bases). Germline loops: CDR1 MNHEY, CDR2 SMNVEV (reference sequence). The CDR3 runs to 18 residues. Trimming cost V 5 bases and J 0 bases, with 22 bases left between them. The CDR3 spells CASSPQAHWTEANYGYTF. The CDR3, as DNA: TGTGCCAGCAGTCCCCAAGCACACTGGACAGAAGCTAACTATGGCTACACCTTC.

This rearrangement joins TRBV10-1 to TRBJ2-1; TRBD1 agrees at 8 bases. This CDR3 comprises 14 residues. CDR1 is WNHNN, CDR2 SYGVQD, per germline (reference sequence). V shed 9 bases, J shed 4 bases, and the junction held 8 bases outside the gene matches. CDR3 sequence reads: CASHPGQGYNEQFF. Here the CDR3 DNA reads TGCGCCAGTCACCCCGGACAGGGATACAATGAGCAGTTCTTC.

V is TRBV2 and J is TRBJ1-2; D gene ambiguous. The CDR3 is made up of 11 amino acids. Germline V CDR1 and CDR2: SNHLY, FYNNEI. The V and J ends lost 7 bases and 7 bases respectively, with 10 bases between them. CDR3 in amino acids: CASTRGFGYTF. The CDR3, as DNA: TGTGCCAGCACCCGGGGATTTGGCTACACCTTC.

This clone was counted only a few times. This chain joins TRBV2 and TRBJ1-6; D gene unclear. Germline V gives CDR1 SNHLY, CDR2 FYNNEI. This CDR3 region has 11 residues. V was clipped by 6 bases and J by 8 bases, with 5 bases between them. The CDR3 sequence is CASSGDSPLHF. CDR3 sequence (DNA): TGTGCCAGCAGCGGAGATTCACCCCTCCACTTT.

The chain combines TRBV19 with TRBJ1-1, with 11 bases that match TRBD1. The CDR3 runs 16 residues. V lost 3 bases and J lost 3; bases outside the gene matches: 6. The germline V gene encodes CDR1 LNHDA and CDR2 SQIVND (reference sequence). The CDR3 coding sequence is TGTGCCAGTAGTATTCGCCGGGACAGGGGGTACACTGAAGCTTTCTTT. Its protein product is CASSIRRDRGYTEAFF.

This clone was seen a few times. The chain carries TRBV7-9 and TRBJ2-7, with 7 bases matching TRBD1. Trimming removed 2 bases from V and 1 base from J; junction bases left unmatched: 8. Germline CDR1 is SEHNR and CDR2 is FQNEAQ (reference sequence). The length of the CDR3 is 16 residues. CDR3 protein: CASSLSPMGQSYEQYF. CDR3 in DNA: TGTGCCAGCAGCTTATCCCCGATGGGACAGTCCTACGAGCAGTACTTC.

This chain links TRBV30 with TRBJ1-1, with D possibly being TRBD1 (5 bases). This CDR3 contains 13 residues. Trimming pared 4 bases from V and 1 base from J, leaving 10 bases between. Germline V gene data show CDR1 as GTSNPN and CDR2 as SVGIG (reference sequence). The CDR3 protein is CAWKYGGNTEAFF. CDR3 sequence (DNA): TGTGCCTGGAAATACGGGGGGAACACTGAAGCTTTCTTT.

The genes are TRBV3-1 (or the pseudogene TRBV3-2) and TRBJ1-1, with 10 bases lining up with TRBD1. CDR3 length: 15 residues. Looked up from germline, CDR1 is LGHDT and CDR2 is YNNKEL (reference sequence). V shed 4 bases, J shed 6 bases, and the junction held 8 bases outside the gene matches. CDR3 in DNA: TGTGCCAGCAGCCCGGGACAGGGGAACCGCGCTGAAGCTTTCTTT. As protein: CASSPGQGNRAEAFF.

This chain uses TRBV20-1 with TRBJ1-1; D not certain. This CDR3 spans 11 amino acids. V lost 3 bases and J 3 bases, leaving 5 bases between the germline ends. From germline, CDR1 is DFQATT and CDR2 SNEGSKA (reference sequence). In nucleotides, the CDR3 is TGCAGTGCTAGCCTATACACTGAAGCTTTCTTT. Translation: CSASLYTEAFF.

The chain couples TRBV2 to TRBJ1-1; 7 nucleotides line up with TRBD1. The V segment lost 5 bases and the J segment 3 bases; nucleotides outside the gene matches: 9. This CDR3 has 15 residues. From germline, CDR1 is SNHLY and CDR2 FYNNEI. CDR3 coding DNA: TGTGCCAGCAGTCGGGAGACAGGGCTTTACACTGAAGCTTTCTTT. Protein sequence: CASSRETGLYTEAFF.

This chain connects TRBV18 to TRBJ2-7; tentative D call: TRBD1 (6 bases). In germline, CDR1 is KGHSH, CDR2 LQKENI. The CDR3 covers 16 residues. Deletions cut 2 bases from V and 3 bases from J, with 17 bases between. The CDR3 nucleotides are TGTGCCAGCTCACCATCCCAGCTAGGGGGTCGCTACGAGCAGTACTTC. It is translated as CASSPSQLGGRYEQYF.

This chain links TRBV2 with TRBJ2-2; 10 nucleotides align to TRBD1. V lost 7 bases to trimming and J lost 5 bases; unmatched junction nucleotides: 10. The germline V gene has CDR1 SNHLY and CDR2 FYNNEI. The CDR3 has 16 residues. The CDR3 sequence: CASKFRQGAGTGELFF. The CDR3 DNA is TGTGCCAGCAAATTCAGACAGGGGGCCGGTACCGGGGAGCTGTTTTTT.